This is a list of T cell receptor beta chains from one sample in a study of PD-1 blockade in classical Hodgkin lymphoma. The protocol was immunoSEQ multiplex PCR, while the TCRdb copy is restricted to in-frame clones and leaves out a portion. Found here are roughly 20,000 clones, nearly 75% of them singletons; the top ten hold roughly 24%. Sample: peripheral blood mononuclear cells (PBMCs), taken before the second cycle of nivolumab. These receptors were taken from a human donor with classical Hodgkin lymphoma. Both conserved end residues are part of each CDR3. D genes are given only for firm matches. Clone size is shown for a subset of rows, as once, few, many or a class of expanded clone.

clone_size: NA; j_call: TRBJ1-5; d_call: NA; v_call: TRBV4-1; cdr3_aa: CASGQSLSNQPQHF; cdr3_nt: TGCGCCAGCGGACAGTCACTAAGCAATCAGCCCCAGCATTTT
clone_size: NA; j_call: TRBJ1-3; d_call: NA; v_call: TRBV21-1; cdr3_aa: CASSAEGGTALLSGNTIYF; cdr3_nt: TGTGCCAGCAGCGCAGAAGGTGGGACAGCGTTACTCTCTGGAAACACCATATATTTT
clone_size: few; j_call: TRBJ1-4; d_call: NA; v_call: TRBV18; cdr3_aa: CASSLNRDNNEKLFF; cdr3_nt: TGTGCCAGCTCATTAAACCGGGACAATAATGAAAAACTGTTTTTT
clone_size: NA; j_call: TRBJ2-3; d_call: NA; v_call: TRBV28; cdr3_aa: CASSLYSSTDTQYF; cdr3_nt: TGTGCCAGCAGCCTCTATTCTAGCACAGATACGCAGTATTTT
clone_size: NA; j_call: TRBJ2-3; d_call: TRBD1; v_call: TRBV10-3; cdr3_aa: CAIRQGQGQDTQYF; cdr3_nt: TGTGCCATCAGACAGGGACAGGGGCAAGATACGCAGTATTTT
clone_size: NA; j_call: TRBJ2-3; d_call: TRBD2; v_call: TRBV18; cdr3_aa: CASSRRLAGLADTQYF; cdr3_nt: TGTGCCAGCTCACGAAGACTAGCGGGACTTGCAGATACGCAGTATTTT
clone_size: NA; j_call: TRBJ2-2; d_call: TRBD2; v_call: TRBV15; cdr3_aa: CATSRSGLAGGRGTGELFF; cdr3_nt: TGTGCCACCAGCAGAAGCGGACTAGCGGGAGGCCGGGGGACCGGGGAGCTGTTTTTT
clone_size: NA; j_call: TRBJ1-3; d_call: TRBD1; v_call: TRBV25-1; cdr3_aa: CFETGGLLSGNTIYF; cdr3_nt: TGTTTCGAGACAGGGGGCCTCCTCTCAGGGAACACCATATATTTT
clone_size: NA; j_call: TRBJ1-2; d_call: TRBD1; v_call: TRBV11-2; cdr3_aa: CASSLGQGHNYGYTF; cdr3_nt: TGTGCCAGCAGCCTAGGACAGGGACATAACTATGGCTACACCTTC
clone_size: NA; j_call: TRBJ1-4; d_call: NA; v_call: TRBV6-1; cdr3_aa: CASSAVATNEKLFF; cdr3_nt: TGTGCCAGCAGTGCAGTGGCAACTAATGAAAAACTGTTTTTT
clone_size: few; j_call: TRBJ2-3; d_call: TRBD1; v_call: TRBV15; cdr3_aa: CATRDRSTDTQYF; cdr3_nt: TGTGCCACCCGGGACAGAAGCACAGATACGCAGTATTTT
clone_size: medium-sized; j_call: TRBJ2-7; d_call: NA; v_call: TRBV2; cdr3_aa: CASISRDSYEQYF; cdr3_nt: TGTGCCAGCATCAGCCGGGATAGTTACGAGCAGTACTTC
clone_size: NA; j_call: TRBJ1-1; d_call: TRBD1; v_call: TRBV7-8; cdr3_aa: CASSSRTGTEAFF; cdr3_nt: TGTGCCAGCAGCTCCCGGACAGGCACTGAAGCTTTCTTT
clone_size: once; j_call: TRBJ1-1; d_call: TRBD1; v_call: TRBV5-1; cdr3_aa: CASSRRQGTTTEAFF; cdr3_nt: TGCGCCAGCTCCAGAAGACAGGGCACGACCACTGAAGCTTTCTTT
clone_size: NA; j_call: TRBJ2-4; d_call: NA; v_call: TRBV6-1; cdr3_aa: CARGVLKLAKNIQYF; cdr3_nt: TGTGCCAGGGGAGTTCTAAAACTAGCCAAAAACATTCAGTACTTC
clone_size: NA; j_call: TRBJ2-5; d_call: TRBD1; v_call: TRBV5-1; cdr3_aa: CASSTGDRDVETQYF; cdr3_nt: TGCGCCAGCAGCACCGGGGACAGGGACGTGGAGACCCAGTACTTC
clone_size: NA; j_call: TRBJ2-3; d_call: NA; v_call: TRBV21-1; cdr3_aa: CASSQGSRAPPVLADTQYF; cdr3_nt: TGTGCCAGCAGCCAGGGGTCCCGGGCCCCCCCCGTGTTAGCAGATACGCAGTATTTT
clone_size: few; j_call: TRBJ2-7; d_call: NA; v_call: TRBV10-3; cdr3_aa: CAIRQAREIYEQYF; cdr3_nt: TGTGCCATCAGACAGGCAAGAGAGATCTACGAGCAGTACTTC
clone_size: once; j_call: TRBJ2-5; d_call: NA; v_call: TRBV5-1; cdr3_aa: CASSLVGGTKETQYF; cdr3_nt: TGCGCCAGCAGCTTGGTGGGGGGAACCAAAGAGACCCAGTACTTC
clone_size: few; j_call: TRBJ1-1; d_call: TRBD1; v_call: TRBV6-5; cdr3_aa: CASSYLRGQRTEAFF; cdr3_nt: TGTGCCAGCAGTTACCTCAGGGGGCAGCGCACTGAAGCTTTCTTT
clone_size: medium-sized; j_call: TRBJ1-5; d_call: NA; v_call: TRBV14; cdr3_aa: CASSGLGGQPQHF; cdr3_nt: TGTGCCAGCAGCGGACTAGGGGGTCAGCCCCAGCATTTT
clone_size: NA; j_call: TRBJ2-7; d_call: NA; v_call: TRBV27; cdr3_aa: CASSRGQPDEQYF; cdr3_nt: TGTGCCAGCAGTCGCGGACAGCCCGACGAGCAGTACTTC
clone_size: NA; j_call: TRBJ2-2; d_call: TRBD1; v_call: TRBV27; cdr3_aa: CASSLVRDRGAGELFF; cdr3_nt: TGTGCCAGCAGTTTAGTTAGAGACAGGGGCGCCGGGGAGCTGTTTTTT
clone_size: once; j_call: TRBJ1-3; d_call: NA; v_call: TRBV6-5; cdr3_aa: CASGSPIGTGNTIYF; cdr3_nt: TGTGCCAGCGGGAGTCCGATAGGTACTGGAAACACCATATATTTT
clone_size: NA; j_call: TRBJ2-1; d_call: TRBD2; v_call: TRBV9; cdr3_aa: CASNLFSSGRYNEQFF; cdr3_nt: TGTGCCAGCAACCTATTCTCTAGCGGGAGATACAATGAGCAGTTCTTC